This T cell receptor (beta chain) was recovered during a study of T cells in Graves' hyperthyroidism and ophthalmopathy. General study points: In the blood, most expanded thyroid clonotypes above 0.001 appeared as well. The model made its ophthalmopathy prediction, and onset followed a median approximately 7 months later.

Duration under 3 months, a NOSPECS grade of at least 4, and a Clinical Activity Score of at least 3 characterized the ophthalmopathy patients. This clonotype showed up just a few times. Its specificity is unknown. The length of the CDR3 is 15 residues. The germline V gene encodes CDR1 SGHRS and CDR2 YFSETQ. Trimming shortened V by 2 bases and J by 3 bases, and 14 bases separated the two germline ends. Template material for amplifying TCR beta CDR3 regions consisted of RNA transcripts. First-round RT-PCR with HTBI primers amplified the TCR CDR3 region. TCRdb fed the multiplex PCR reads into MiXCR, producing one record per CDR3 protein. The data contain 450,000 to 500,000 distinct CDR3 sequences, 22% of them singletons.

The source of this sequence is a woman in her 70s with Graves' ophthalmopathy. Sequencing input: blood. This sequence joins TRBV5-1 and TRBJ1-1; maybe TRBD1 (6 bases). The CDR3 sequence is CASSFGGAGDTEAFF. The CDR3 DNA reads as TGCGCCAGCAGCTTTGGGGGGGCGGGTGACACTGAAGCTTTCTTT.